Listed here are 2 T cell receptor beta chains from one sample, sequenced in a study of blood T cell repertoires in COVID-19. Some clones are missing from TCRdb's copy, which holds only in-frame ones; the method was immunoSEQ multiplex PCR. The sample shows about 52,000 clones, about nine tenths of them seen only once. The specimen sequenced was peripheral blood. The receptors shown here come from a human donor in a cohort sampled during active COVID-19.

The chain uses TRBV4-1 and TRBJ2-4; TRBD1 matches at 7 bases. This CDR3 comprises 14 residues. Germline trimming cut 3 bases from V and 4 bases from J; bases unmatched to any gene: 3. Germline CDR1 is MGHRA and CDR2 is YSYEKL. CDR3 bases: TGCGCCAGCAGCCAGCCGGGACAGAAAAACATTCAGTACTTC. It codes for CASSQPGQKNIQYF.

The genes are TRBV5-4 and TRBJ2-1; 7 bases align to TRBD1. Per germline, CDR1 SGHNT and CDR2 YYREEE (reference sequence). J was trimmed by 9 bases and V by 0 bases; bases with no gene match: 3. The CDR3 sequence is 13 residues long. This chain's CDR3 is CASSLGTGAEQFF. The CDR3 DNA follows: TGTGCCAGCAGCTTGGGTACAGGGGCTGAGCAGTTCTTC. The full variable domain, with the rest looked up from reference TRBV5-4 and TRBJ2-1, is ETGVTQSPTHLIKTRGQQVTLRCSSQSGHNTVSWYQQALGQGPQFIFQYYREEENGRGNFPPRFSGLQFPNYSSELNVNALELDDSALYLCASSLGTGAEQFFGPGTRLTVL.